The rows below give T cell receptor beta chains drawn from one sample of a study of siplizumab effects on memory and regulatory T cells. Profiling relied on immunoSEQ multiplex PCR, and the TCRdb table lists in-frame clones only, not all of them. Here the sample spans some 56,000 clones, around 97% being singletons. Sequenced material: naive CD8+ T cells sorted from blood. These receptors were taken from a human donor in good health. Each CDR3 is given with its conserved first and last residue. Each record gives: clone size, V gene, J gene, CDR3 length, D gene, CDR3 protein, CDR3 DNA. A D gene is named only where the DNA matches it firmly. The size of a clone is reported for some rows only, either as once, few or many, or as a class for expanded clones.

>.|TRBV9|TRBJ2-2|16|TRBD2
CASSPSSGRGPGELFF
TGTGCCAGCAGCCCTTCTAGCGGGAGGGGCCCCGGGGAGCTGTTTTTT
>.|TRBV29-1|TRBJ2-7|11|.
CSVGHSYEQYF
TGCAGCGTAGGTCACTCCTACGAGCAGTACTTC
>once|TRBV7-8|TRBJ2-1|15|TRBD2
CASSIGTSGNFEQFF
TGTGCCAGCAGCATAGGGACTAGCGGGAATTTTGAGCAGTTCTTC
>.|TRBV30|TRBJ1-1|13|.
CAWTITGNTEAFF
TGTGCCTGGACCATTACAGGGAACACTGAAGCTTTCTTT
>.|TRBV30|TRBJ2-2|13|.
CAWSVGAGGELFF
TGTGCCTGGAGTGTCGGGGCGGGCGGGGAGCTGTTTTTT
>.|TRBV7-6|TRBJ2-7|14|TRBD2
CASSFGTSGYEQYF
TGTGCCAGCAGCTTTGGGACTAGCGGTTACGAGCAGTACTTC
>.|TRBV11-2|TRBJ2-2|13|.
CASSRSSDGELFF
TGTGCCAGTAGCAGGAGTAGTGACGGGGAGCTGTTTTTT
>.|TRBV29-1|TRBJ2-7|13|TRBD2
CSVDLAGGDEQYF
TGCAGCGTTGATCTAGCGGGAGGCGACGAGCAGTACTTC
>.|TRBV7-9|TRBJ1-5|13|.
CASSNGPNQPQHF
TGTGCCAGCAGCAATGGGCCCAATCAGCCCCAGCATTTT
>.|TRBV29-1|TRBJ2-4|12|.
CSVEDNENIQYF
TGCAGCGTTGAAGACAACGAGAACATTCAGTACTTC
>.|TRBV5-1|TRBJ2-1|17|TRBD2
CASSLGASGSAYNEQFF
TGCGCCAGCAGCTTGGGGGCTAGCGGGAGTGCCTACAATGAGCAGTTCTTC
>.|TRBV5-4|TRBJ1-1|13|.
CASSLAQYTEAFF
TGTGCCAGCAGCTTGGCACAGTACACTGAAGCTTTCTTT
>.|TRBV11-2|TRBJ2-1|13|.
CASSLQGYNEQFF
TGTGCCAGCAGCTTACAAGGTTACAATGAGCAGTTCTTC
>.|TRBV7-3|TRBJ2-3|14|.
CASSPDLGSDTQYF
TGTGCCAGCAGCCCGGACCTAGGTTCCGATACGCAGTATTTT
>.|TRBV30|TRBJ1-1|15|.
CAWSRPGVWSTEAFF
TGTGCCTGGAGTCGACCAGGGGTTTGGAGCACTGAAGCTTTCTTT
>.|TRBV4-2|TRBJ2-5|16|.
CASSQGMGAGVETQYF
TGTGCCAGCAGCCAAGGGATGGGGGCGGGGGTTGAGACCCAGTACTTC
>once|TRBV6-6|TRBJ2-3|14|.
CASTQIRRTDTQYF
TGTGCCAGCACCCAGATCCGACGCACAGATACGCAGTATTTT
>.|TRBV13|TRBJ2-3|16|TRBD2
CASSPEGLAGKGGQYF
TGTGCCAGCAGCCCGGAAGGACTAGCGGGGAAGGGAGGGCAGTATTTT
>.|TRBV7-9|TRBJ2-7|13|.
CASSLDGTYEQYF
TGTGCCAGCAGCTTGGACGGTACCTACGAGCAGTACTTC
>.|TRBV6-5|TRBJ2-7|15|.
CASSYGAYGSYEQYF
TGTGCCAGCAGTTACGGGGCCTACGGATCCTACGAGCAGTACTTC
>.|TRBV27|TRBJ1-5|13|.
CASSSVGDQPQHF
TGTGCCAGCAGTAGCGTGGGGGATCAGCCCCAGCATTTT
>.|TRBV7-7|TRBJ2-7|15|TRBD1
CASSFGQGAPYEQYF
TGTGCTAGCAGCTTCGGACAGGGGGCACCCTACGAGCAGTACTTC
>.|TRBV7-9|TRBJ1-6|15|TRBD1
CASSPQGDYNSPLHF
TGTGCCAGCAGCCCCCAGGGGGATTATAATTCACCCCTCCACTTT
>.|TRBV7-2|TRBJ2-2|15|.
CASSLVNANTGELFF
TGTGCCAGCAGCTTAGTTAATGCGAACACCGGGGAGCTGTTTTTT
>.|TRBV27|TRBJ1-5|13|.
CASSPSTGQPQHF
TGTGCCAGCAGTCCCTCGACAGGTCAGCCCCAGCATTTT
>.|TRBV7-8|TRBJ2-7|18|TRBD2
CASSLVPPRTSGYYEQYF
TGTGCCAGCAGCTTAGTCCCCCCGCGGACTAGCGGGTACTACGAGCAGTACTTC
>.|TRBV28|TRBJ1-2|14|.
CASSELTAPYGYTF
TGTGCCAGCAGCGAACTGACAGCCCCATATGGCTACACCTTC
>.|TRBV6-6|TRBJ2-3|13|.
CASSYVGTDTQYF
TGTGCCAGCAGTTACGTGGGCACAGATACGCAGTATTTT
>.|TRBV5-6|TRBJ1-2|14|TRBD1
CASSLVGQDYGYTF
TGTGCCAGCAGCTTGGTAGGACAGGACTATGGCTACACCTTC
>.|TRBV9|TRBJ1-2|13|.
CASSEISNYGYTF
TGTGCCAGCAGCGAGATTTCTAACTATGGCTACACCTTC
>.|TRBV28|TRBJ2-1|16|TRBD2
CASSFLGIAGYNEQFF
TGTGCCAGCAGTTTCCTCGGGATAGCGGGCTACAATGAGCAGTTCTTC
>.|TRBV6-5|TRBJ2-1|12|.
CASSTLYNEQFF
TGTGCCAGCAGTACCCTCTACAATGAGCAGTTCTTC
>once|TRBV9|TRBJ2-5|14|.
CASSVARTQETQYF
TGTGCCAGCAGCGTAGCGCGGACCCAAGAGACCCAGTACTTC
>.|TRBV6-5|TRBJ2-5|14|.
CASRDSLHGETQYF
TGTGCCAGCAGAGACAGCTTGCATGGAGAGACCCAGTACTTC
>.|TRBV9|TRBJ1-5|14|.
CASSVGQSNQPQHF
TGTGCCAGCAGCGTAGGACAGAGCAATCAGCCCCAGCATTTT
>.|TRBV11-3|TRBJ2-7|14|.
CASSFERSSYEQYF
TGTGCCAGCAGCTTCGAGCGGAGCTCCTACGAGCAGTACTTC
>.|TRBV9|TRBJ2-5|12|.
CASSGGGETQYF
TGTGCCAGCAGCGGAGGGGGAGAGACCCAGTACTTC
>.|TRBV9|TRBJ1-4|15|.
CASSPLGGINEKLFF
TGTGCCAGCAGCCCCCTTGGTGGGATTAATGAAAAACTGTTTTTT
>.|TRBV9|TRBJ2-1|14|.
CASSPGLVSNEQFF
TGTGCCAGCAGCCCAGGACTTGTGAGCAATGAGCAGTTCTTC
>.|TRBV7-6|TRBJ1-1|13|.
CASSFGGNTEAFF
TGTGCCAGCAGCTTCGGAGGAAACACTGAAGCTTTCTTT
>.|TRBV11-3|TRBJ1-1|16|.
CASSPGTVLVNTEAFF
TGTGCCAGCAGTCCCGGGACGGTCTTAGTGAACACTGAAGCTTTCTTT
>.|TRBV5-6|TRBJ1-4|14|.
CASSGAVFAEKLFF
TGTGCCAGCAGCGGAGCGGTGTTCGCTGAAAAACTGTTTTTT
>.|TRBV6-1|TRBJ1-5|13|.
CASGAYSNQPQHF
TGTGCCAGCGGAGCGTATAGCAATCAGCCCCAGCATTTT
>.|TRBV4-1|TRBJ1-4|16|.
CASSQEGRLGDEKLFF
TGCGCCAGCAGCCAAGAAGGACGACTGGGGGATGAAAAACTGTTTTTT
>.|TRBV6-1|TRBJ2-3|15|.
CASSVTAASTDTQYF
TGTGCCAGCAGTGTGACGGCTGCTAGCACAGATACGCAGTATTTT
>once|TRBV5-1|TRBJ2-2|16|TRBD1
CASSLTWTGLPGELFF
TGCGCCAGCAGCTTGACGTGGACAGGGTTACCCGGGGAGCTGTTTTTT
>once|TRBV7-9|TRBJ1-1|14|.
CASTHEGRNTEAFF
TGTGCCAGCACCCACGAGGGGCGGAACACTGAAGCTTTCTTT
>once|TRBV29-1|TRBJ2-7|14|TRBD1
CSVKAGQGALEQYF
TGCAGCGTTAAAGCCGGACAGGGGGCGCTTGAGCAGTACTTC
>.|TRBV6-5|TRBJ1-5|14|TRBD1
CASSPGQVNQPQHF
TGTGCCAGCAGCCCGGGACAGGTCAATCAGCCCCAGCATTTT
>.|TRBV6-5|TRBJ2-7|15|.
CASSYTDTLRIEQYF
TGTGCCAGCAGTTACACCGACACATTACGTATAGAGCAGTACTTC
>.|TRBV19|TRBJ2-3|17|TRBD2
CASSKIGLAGVRDTQYF
TGTGCCAGTAGTAAAATTGGACTAGCGGGAGTACGGGATACGCAGTATTTT
>.|TRBV13|TRBJ2-7|13|.
CASSASLAYEQYF
TGTGCCAGCAGCGCCTCGCTAGCGTACGAGCAGTACTTC
>.|TRBV9|TRBJ2-2|16|TRBD2
CASSSLAGDGTGELFF
TGTGCCAGCAGCTCACTCGCGGGAGACGGGACCGGGGAGCTGTTTTTT
>.|TRBV21-1|TRBJ1-5|15|.
CASSKVLIGVQPQHF
TGTGCCAGCAGCAAAGTGTTAATAGGGGTCCAGCCCCAGCATTTT
>.|TRBV21-1|TRBJ1-1|13|.
CASSPAWGTEAFF
TGTGCCAGCAGCCCCGCCTGGGGCACTGAAGCTTTCTTT
>.|TRBV10-2|TRBJ2-1|15|.
CASSGAGSSYNEQFF
TGCGCCAGCAGTGGGGCGGGTTCCTCCTACAATGAGCAGTTCTTC
>once|TRBV10-1|TRBJ2-3|15|TRBD2
CASREAGQNTDTQYF
TGCGCCAGCAGGGAAGCGGGGCAAAACACAGATACGCAGTATTTT
>.|TRBV6-1|TRBJ1-1|11|.
CASSEQGKAFF
TGTGCCAGCAGTGAACAGGGAAAAGCTTTCTTT
>.|TRBV7-9|TRBJ2-1|12|.
CASSLMGNEQFF
TGTGCCAGCAGCCTTATGGGCAATGAGCAGTTCTTC
>.|TRBV5-4|TRBJ2-7|15|TRBD1
CASSQDGQGLYEQYF
TGCGCCAGCAGCCAAGATGGACAGGGGCTCTACGAGCAGTACTTC